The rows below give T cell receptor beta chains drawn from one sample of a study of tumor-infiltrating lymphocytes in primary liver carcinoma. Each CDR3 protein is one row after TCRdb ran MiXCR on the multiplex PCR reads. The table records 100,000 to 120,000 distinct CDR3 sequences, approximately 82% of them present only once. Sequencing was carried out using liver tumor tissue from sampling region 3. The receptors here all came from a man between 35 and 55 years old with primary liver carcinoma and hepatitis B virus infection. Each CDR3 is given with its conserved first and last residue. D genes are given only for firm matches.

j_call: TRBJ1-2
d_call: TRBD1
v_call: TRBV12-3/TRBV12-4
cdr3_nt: TGTACCAGCAGTTACCATGACAGGGGGAGAGGCTACACCTTC
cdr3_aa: CTSSYHDRGRGYTF

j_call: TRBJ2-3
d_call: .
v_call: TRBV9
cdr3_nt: TGTGCCAGCAGCGTAGATCCAGAACGAACAGATACGCAGTATTTT
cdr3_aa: CASSVDPERTDTQYF

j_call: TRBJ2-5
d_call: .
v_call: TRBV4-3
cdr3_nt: TGTGCCAGCAGCCATCGCCTTGGCTACCTAGAGACCCAGTACTTC
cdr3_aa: CASSHRLGYLETQYF

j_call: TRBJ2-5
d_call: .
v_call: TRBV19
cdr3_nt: TGTGCCAGTAGTATAGGGGAGGAGACCCAGTACTTC
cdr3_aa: CASSIGEETQYF

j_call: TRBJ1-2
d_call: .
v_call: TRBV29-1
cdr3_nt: TGCAGCCTTGACGACGGAACCTATGACTACACCTTC
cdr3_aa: CSLDDGTYDYTF

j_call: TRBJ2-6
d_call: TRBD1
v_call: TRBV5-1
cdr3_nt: TGCGCCAGCAGGTCCGGGACAGTGTTTTCTGGGGCCAACGTCCTGACTTTC
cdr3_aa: CASRSGTVFSGANVLTF

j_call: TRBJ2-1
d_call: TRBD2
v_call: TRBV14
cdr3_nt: TGTGCCAACAGTGCCGTAGCGGGATGGGTGAACAATGGGCAGTTCTTC
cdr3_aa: CANSAVAGWVNNGQFF

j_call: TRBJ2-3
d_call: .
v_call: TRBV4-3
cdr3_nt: TGCGCCAGCAGCCAAGATCTTGGGGGCTGGGGCACATATAAGCAGTATTTT
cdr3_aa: CASSQDLGGWGTYKQYF

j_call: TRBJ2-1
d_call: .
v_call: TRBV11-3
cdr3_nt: TGTGCCAGGAGCTTAGGCGTCCCGAACAATGAACAGTTCTTC
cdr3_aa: CARSLGVPNNEQFF

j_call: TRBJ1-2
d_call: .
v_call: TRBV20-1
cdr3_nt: TGCAGTGCTAGAGATATCGGGCAGGGCTATGGCTACACCTTC
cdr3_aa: CSARDIGQGYGYTF

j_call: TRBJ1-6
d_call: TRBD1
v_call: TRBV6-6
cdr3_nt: TGTGCCACCAGTACGACAGGGGTTTCACCCCTCCACTTT
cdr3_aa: CATSTTGVSPLHF

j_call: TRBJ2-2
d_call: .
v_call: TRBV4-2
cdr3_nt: TGTGCCAGCAGCCCGGAATGTTCCACCAGGGAGCTGTTTTTT
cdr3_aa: CASSPECSTRELFF

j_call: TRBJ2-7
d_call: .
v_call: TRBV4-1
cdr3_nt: TGCACCACCAGCCAAGGTCCCGCCAGGGGAGTAGCCTACGAGCAGTACTTC
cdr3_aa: CTTSQGPARGVAYEQYF

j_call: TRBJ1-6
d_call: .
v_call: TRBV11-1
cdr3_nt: TGTGCCAGCAGCCGGACATTGGTATCACCCTTCCACTTT
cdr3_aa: CASSRTLVSPFHF

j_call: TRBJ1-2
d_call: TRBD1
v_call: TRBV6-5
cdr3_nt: TGTGCCAGCAGTTACCCGTGGGACAGCTATGGCTACACATTC
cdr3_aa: CASSYPWDSYGYTF

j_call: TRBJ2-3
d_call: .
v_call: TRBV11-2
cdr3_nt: TGTGCCAGCAGCTTACAGGTGGGAATCAGCACAGATACGCAGTATTTT
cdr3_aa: CASSLQVGISTDTQYF

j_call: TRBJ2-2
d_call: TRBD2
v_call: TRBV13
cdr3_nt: TGTGCCAGCAGCTTGACTAGCGGGAGAGCCGGGGAGCTGCTTTTT
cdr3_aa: CASSLTSGRAGELLF

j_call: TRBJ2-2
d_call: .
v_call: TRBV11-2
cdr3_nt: TGTGTCAGCGGCACAGACTCGGGCACCGGGGAGCTGTTTTTT
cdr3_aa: CVSGTDSGTGELFF

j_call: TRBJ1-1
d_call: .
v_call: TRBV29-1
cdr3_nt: TGCAGCGTCGCCCCTGGGTGGGGGATAAACACCGAAGCTTTCTTT
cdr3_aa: CSVAPGWGINTEAFF

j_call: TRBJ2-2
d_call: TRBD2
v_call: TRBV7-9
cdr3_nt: TGTGCCAGCAGCTTAGCAGGAATAGCGGGACATAACACCGGGGAGCTGCTTTTT
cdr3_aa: CASSLAGIAGHNTGELLF